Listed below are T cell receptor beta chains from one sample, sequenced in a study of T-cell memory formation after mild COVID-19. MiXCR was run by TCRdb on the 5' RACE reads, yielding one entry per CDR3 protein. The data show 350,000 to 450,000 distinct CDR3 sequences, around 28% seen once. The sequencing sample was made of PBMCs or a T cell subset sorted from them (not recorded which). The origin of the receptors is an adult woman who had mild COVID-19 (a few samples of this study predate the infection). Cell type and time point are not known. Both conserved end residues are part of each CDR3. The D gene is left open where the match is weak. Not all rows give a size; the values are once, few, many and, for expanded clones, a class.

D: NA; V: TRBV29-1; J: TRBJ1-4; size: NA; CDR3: CSVEEGNNEKLFF; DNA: TGCAGCGTTGAAGAGGGAAACAATGAAAAACTGTTTTTT
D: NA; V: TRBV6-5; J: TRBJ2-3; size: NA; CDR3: CASSPALGDTQYF; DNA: TGTGCCAGCAGTCCCGCGTTAGGGGATACGCAGTATTTT
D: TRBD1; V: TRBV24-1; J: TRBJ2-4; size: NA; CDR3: CATPPRQGYWDIQYF; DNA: TGTGCCACCCCACCTCGACAGGGCTATTGGGACATTCAGTACTTC
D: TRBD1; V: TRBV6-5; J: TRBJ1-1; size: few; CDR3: CASSQTGAGGAFF; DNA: TGTGCCAGCAGCCAAACAGGGGCGGGGGGGGCTTTCTTT
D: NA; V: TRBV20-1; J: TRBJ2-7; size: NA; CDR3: CSATGTSGSYEQYF; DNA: TGCAGTGCTACTGGGACATCTGGATCCTACGAGCAGTACTTC
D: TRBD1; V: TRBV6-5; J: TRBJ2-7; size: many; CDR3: CASSRTGAYEQYF; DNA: TGCGCCAGCAGCCGGACAGGGGCCTACGAGCAGTACTTC
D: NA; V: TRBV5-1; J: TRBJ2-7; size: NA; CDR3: CASSLVLGAYEQYF; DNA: TGCGCCAGCAGCTTGGTTCTGGGGGCCTACGAGCAGTACTTC
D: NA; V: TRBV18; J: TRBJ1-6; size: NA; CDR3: CASSPAVSSTPLHF; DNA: TGTGCCAGCTCACCGGCGGTTTCATCGACACCCCTCCACTTT
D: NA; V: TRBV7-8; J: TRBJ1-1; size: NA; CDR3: CASSIRSAGEGTEAFF; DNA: TGTGCCAGCAGCATCAGGAGCGCTGGGGAGGGCACTGAAGCTTTCTTT
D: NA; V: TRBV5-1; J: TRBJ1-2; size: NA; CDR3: CASSLDGTPNYGYTF; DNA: TGCGCCAGCAGCTTGGACGGCACCCCGAACTATGGCTACACCTTC
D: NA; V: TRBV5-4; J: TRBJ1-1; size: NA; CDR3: CASSHWTSTESTEAFF; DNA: TGTGCCAGCAGCCACTGGACATCGACGGAGAGTACTGAAGCTTTCTTT
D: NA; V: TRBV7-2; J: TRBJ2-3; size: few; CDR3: CASSLGPLTDTQYF; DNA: TGTGCCAGCAGCTTAGGGCCACTCACAGATACGCAGTATTTT
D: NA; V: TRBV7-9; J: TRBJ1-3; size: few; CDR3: CASSLGQSDHF; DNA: TGTGCCAGCAGCTTAGGACAGTCGGACCATTTT
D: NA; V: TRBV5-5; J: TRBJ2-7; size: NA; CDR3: CASSRDGRSYEQYF; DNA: TGTGCCAGCAGCCGGGACGGACGCTCCTACGAGCAGTACTTC
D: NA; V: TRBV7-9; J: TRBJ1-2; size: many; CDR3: CASSQDFYGYTF; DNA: TGTGCCAGCAGCCAGGACTTCTATGGCTACACCTTC
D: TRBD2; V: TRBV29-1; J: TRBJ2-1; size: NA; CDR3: CSVAGLAGAYNEQFF; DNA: TGCAGCGTGGCGGGACTAGCGGGAGCCTACAATGAGCAGTTCTTC
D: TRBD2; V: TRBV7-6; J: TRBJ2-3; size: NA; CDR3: CASSLTTGTSGTDTQYF; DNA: TGTGCCAGCAGCTTAACAACTGGGACTAGCGGCACAGATACGCAGTATTTT
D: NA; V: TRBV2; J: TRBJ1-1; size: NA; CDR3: CASSETGSTEAFF; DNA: TGTGCCAGCAGTGAAACGGGTAGCACTGAAGCTTTCTTT
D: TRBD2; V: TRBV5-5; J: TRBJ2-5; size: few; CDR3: CASRAGLADQETQYF; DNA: TGTGCCAGCAGGGCGGGACTAGCGGACCAAGAGACCCAGTACTTC
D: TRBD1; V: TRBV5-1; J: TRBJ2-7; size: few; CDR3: CASSLALAGGNEQYF; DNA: TGCGCCAGCAGCTTGGCCCTGGCAGGGGGAAACGAGCAGTACTTC
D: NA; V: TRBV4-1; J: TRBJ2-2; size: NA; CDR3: CASSQDLGTPIVSGELFF; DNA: TGCGCCAGCAGCCAAGATCTTGGGACGCCCATTGTGTCCGGGGAGCTGTTTTTT
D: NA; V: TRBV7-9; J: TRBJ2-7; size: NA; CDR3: CASSPYSSHSYEQYF; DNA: TGTGCCAGCAGCCCTTACTCAAGTCATTCCTACGAGCAGTACTTC
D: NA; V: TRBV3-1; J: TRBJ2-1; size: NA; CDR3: CASSQMTESNEQFF; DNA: TGTGCCAGCAGCCAGATGACAGAAAGCAATGAGCAGTTCTTC
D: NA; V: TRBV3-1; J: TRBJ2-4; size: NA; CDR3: CASSQERVGKNIQYF; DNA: TGTGCCAGCAGCCAAGAAAGGGTCGGGAAAAACATTCAGTACTTC
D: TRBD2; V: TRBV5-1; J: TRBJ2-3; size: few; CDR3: CASSPAGSGSTDTQYF; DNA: TGCGCCAGCAGCCCGGCTGGTAGCGGGAGCACAGATACGCAGTATTTT
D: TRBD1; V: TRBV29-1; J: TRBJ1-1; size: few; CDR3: CSVATGRNTEAFF; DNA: TGCAGCGTTGCGACAGGGAGGAACACTGAAGCTTTCTTT
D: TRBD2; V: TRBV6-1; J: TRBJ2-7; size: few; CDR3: CASSEGLAGHYEQYF; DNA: TGTGCCAGCAGTGAAGGTCTAGCGGGACACTACGAGCAGTACTTC
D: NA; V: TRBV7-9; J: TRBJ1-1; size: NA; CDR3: CASSLVVHGSPEAFF; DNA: TGTGCCAGCAGCTTAGTAGTTCACGGGTCTCCTGAAGCTTTCTTT
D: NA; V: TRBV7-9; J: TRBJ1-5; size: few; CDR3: CASSLEWQKVGNQPQHF; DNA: TGTGCCAGCAGCTTAGAGTGGCAGAAAGTAGGCAATCAGCCCCAGCATTTT
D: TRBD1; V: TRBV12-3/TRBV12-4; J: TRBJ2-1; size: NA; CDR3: CASRLNRGNEQFF; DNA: TGTGCCAGCAGGCTAAACAGGGGAAATGAGCAGTTCTTC
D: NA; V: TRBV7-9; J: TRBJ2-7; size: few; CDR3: CASSFLSTEYEQYF; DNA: TGTGCCAGCAGCTTCCTCTCGACAGAATACGAGCAGTACTTC
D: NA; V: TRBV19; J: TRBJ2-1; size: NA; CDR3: CASSRSYNEQFF; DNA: TGTGCCAGTAGTCGTTCCTACAATGAGCAGTTCTTC
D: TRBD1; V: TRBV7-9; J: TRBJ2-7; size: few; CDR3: CASRPGTGGNSYEQYF; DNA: TGTGCCAGCAGACCTGGGACAGGGGGAAACTCCTACGAGCAGTACTTC
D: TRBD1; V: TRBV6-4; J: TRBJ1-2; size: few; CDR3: CASSPEEGAGYTF; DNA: TGTGCCAGCAGCCCTGAGGAGGGGGCCGGCTACACCTTC
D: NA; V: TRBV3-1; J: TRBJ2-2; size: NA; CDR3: CASSQLTGTANTGELFF; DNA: TGTGCCAGCAGCCAACTTACCGGGACGGCTAACACCGGGGAGCTGTTTTTT
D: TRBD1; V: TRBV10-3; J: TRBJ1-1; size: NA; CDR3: CAISGMDRGRIGEAFF; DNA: TGTGCCATCAGTGGGATGGACAGGGGGCGAATTGGTGAAGCTTTCTTT
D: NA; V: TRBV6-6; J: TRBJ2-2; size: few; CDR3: CASRLPSAGELFF; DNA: TGTGCCAGCAGACTACCTAGCGCCGGGGAGCTGTTTTTT